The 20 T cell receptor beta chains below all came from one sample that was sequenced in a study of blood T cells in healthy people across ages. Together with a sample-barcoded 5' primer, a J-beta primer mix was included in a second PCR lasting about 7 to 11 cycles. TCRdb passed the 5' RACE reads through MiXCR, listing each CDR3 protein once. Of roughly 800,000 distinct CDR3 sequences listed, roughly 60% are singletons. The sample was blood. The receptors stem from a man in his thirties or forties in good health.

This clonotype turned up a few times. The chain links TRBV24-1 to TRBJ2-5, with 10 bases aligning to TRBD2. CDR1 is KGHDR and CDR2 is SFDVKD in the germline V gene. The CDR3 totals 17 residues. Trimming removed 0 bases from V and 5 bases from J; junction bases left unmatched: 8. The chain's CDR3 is CATSDLLIAGGMETQYF. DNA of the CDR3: TGTGCCACCAGTGATTTGCTGATAGCGGGAGGAATGGAGACCCAGTACTTC.

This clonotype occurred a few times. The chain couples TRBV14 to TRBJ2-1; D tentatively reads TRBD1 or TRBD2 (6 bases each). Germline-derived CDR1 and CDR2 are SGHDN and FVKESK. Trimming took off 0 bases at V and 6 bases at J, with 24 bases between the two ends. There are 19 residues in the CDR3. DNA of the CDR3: TGTGCCAGCAGCCAAGAAGGCCCCTTGGGGGGCCACTCGGGCAATGAGCAGTTCTTC. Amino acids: CASSQEGPLGGHSGNEQFF.

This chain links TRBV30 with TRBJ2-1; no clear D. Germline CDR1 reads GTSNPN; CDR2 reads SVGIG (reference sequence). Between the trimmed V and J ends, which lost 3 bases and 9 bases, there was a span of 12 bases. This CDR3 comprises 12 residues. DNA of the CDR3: TGTGCCTGGAGCGGCACAGTCCCTGAGCAGTTCTTC. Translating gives CAWSGTVPEQFF.

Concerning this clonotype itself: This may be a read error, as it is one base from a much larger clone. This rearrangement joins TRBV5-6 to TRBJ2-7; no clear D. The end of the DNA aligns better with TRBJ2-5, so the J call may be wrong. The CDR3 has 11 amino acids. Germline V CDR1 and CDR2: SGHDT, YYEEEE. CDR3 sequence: CASSIWETQYF. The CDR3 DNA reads TGTGCCAGCAGCATCTGGGAGACCCAGTACTTC.

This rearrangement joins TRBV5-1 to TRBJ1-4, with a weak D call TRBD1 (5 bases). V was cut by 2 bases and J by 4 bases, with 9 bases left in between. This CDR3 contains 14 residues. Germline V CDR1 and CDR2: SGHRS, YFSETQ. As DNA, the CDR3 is TGCGCCAGCAGCTTCGGGACGAATAATGAAAAACTGTTTTTT. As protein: CASSFGTNNEKLFF.

The CDR3 reads CASRPGSNYEQYF. CDR3 coding DNA: TGTGCCAGCAGGCCGGGTTCTAACTACGAGCAGTACTTC. This chain links TRBV6-5 with TRBJ2-7; no definite D call. There are 13 residues in the CDR3. The V end was cut by 6 bases, the J end by 3 bases, with 12 bases between. Germline-derived CDR1 and CDR2 are MNHEY and SVGAGI.

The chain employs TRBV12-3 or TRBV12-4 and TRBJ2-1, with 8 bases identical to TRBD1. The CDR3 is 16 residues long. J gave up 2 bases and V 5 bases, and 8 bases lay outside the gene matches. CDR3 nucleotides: TGTGCCAGCAGTCCAGGGACAGGTCCGCCCTACAATGAGCAGTTCTTC. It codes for CASSPGTGPPYNEQFF.

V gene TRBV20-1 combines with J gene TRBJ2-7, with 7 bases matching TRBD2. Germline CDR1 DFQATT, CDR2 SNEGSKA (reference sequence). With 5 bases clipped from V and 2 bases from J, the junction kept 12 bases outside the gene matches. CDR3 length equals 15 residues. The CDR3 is CSAPGLASGPYEQYF. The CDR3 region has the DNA TGCAGTGCTCCCGGTTTGGCTAGCGGTCCCTACGAGCAGTACTTC.

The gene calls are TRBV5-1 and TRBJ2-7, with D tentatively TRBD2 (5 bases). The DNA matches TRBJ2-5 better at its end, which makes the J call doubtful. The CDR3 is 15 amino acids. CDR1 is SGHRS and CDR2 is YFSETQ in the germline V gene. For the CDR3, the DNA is TGCGCCAGCAGCTCCTCTAGCCCTTCGCGAGAGACCCAGTACTTC. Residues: CASSSSSPSRETQYF.

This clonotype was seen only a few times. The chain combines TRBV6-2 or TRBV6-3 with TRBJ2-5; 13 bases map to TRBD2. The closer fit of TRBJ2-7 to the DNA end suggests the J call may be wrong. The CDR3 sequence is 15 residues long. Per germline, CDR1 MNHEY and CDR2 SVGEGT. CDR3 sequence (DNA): TGTGCCAGCAGCCAGACTAGCGGGAGGCGCTACGAGCAGTACTTC. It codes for CASSQTSGRRYEQYF.

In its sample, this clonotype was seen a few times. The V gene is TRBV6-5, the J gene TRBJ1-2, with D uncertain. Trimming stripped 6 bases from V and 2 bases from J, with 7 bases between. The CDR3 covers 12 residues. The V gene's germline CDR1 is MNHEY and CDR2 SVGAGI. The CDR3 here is CASSRTNYGYTF. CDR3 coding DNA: TGTGCCAGCAGCCGGACGAACTATGGCTACACCTTC.

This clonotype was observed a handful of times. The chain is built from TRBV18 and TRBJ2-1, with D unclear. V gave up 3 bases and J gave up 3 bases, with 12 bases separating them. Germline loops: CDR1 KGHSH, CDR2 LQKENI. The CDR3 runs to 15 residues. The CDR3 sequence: CASSPPAPYYNEQFF. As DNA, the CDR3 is TGTGCCAGCTCACCCCCAGCCCCTTACTACAATGAGCAGTTCTTC.

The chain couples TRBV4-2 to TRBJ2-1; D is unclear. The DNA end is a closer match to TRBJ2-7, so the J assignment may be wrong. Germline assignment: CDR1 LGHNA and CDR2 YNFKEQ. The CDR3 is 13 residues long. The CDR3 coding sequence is TGTGCCAGCAGCCAAGAAAGGGTCAATGAGCAGTACTTC. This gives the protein CASSQERVNEQYF.

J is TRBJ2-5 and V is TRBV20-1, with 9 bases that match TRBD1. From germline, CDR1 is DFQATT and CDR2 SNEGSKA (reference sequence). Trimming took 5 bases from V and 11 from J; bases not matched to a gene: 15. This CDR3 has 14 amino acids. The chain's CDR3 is CSAPKPGQGGEQYF. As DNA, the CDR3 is TGCAGTGCTCCGAAACCGGGACAGGGTGGGGAGCAGTACTTC.

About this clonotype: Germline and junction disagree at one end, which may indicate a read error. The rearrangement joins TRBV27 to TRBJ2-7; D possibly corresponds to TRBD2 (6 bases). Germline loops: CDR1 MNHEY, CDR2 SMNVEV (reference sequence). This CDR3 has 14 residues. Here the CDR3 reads CASRTAGGFHELYF. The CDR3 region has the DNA TGTGCCAGCAGAACGGCAGGAGGGTTCCACGAGCTGTACTTC.

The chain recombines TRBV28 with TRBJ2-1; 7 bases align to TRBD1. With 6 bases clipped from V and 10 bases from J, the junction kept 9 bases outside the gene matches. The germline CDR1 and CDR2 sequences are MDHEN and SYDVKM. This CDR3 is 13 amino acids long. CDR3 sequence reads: CASRRQGGDEQFF. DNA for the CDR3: TGTGCCAGCAGGAGACAGGGTGGGGACGAGCAGTTCTTC.

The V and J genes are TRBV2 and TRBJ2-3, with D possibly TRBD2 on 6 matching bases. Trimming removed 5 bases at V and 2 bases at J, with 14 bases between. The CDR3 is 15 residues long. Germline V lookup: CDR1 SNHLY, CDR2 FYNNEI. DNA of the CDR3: TGTGCCAGCAGTTGGGCCTGGGAGGACACAGATACGCAGTATTTT. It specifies CASSWAWEDTDTQYF.

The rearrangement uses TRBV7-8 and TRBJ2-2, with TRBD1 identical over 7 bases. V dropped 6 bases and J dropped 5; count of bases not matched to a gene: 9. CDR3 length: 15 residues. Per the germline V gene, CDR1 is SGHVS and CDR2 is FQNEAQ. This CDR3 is CASRYRQGGTGELFF. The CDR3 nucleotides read TGTGCCAGCAGATACCGACAGGGCGGAACCGGGGAGCTGTTTTTT.

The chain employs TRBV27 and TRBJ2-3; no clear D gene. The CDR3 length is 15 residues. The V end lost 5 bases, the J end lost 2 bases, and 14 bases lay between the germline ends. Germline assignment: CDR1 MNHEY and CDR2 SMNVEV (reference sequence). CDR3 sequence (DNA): TGTGCCAGCAGTCCCGACAAATATGACACAGATACGCAGTATTTT. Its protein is CASSPDKYDTDTQYF.

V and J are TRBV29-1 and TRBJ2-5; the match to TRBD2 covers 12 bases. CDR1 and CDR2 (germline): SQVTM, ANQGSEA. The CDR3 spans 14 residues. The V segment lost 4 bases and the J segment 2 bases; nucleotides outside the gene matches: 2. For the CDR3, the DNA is TGCAGCGTTGGGACTAGCGGGGCTCAAGAGACCCAGTACTTC. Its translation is CSVGTSGAQETQYF.